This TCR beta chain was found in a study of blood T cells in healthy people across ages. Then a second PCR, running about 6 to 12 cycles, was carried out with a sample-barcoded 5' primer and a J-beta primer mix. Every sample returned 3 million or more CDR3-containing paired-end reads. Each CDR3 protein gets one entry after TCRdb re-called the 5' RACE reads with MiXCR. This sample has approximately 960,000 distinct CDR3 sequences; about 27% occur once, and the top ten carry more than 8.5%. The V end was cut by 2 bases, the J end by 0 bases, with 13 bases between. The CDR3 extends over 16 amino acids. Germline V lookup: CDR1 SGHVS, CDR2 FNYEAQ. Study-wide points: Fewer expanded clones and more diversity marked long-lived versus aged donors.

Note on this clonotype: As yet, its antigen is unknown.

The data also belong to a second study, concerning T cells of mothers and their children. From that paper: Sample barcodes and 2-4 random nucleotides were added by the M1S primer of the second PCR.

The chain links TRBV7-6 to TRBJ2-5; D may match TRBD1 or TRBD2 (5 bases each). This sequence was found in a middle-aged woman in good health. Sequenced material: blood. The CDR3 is CASSLRDQANQETQYF. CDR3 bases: TGTGCCAGCAGCTTAAGGGACCAGGCAAACCAAGAGACCCAGTACTTC.